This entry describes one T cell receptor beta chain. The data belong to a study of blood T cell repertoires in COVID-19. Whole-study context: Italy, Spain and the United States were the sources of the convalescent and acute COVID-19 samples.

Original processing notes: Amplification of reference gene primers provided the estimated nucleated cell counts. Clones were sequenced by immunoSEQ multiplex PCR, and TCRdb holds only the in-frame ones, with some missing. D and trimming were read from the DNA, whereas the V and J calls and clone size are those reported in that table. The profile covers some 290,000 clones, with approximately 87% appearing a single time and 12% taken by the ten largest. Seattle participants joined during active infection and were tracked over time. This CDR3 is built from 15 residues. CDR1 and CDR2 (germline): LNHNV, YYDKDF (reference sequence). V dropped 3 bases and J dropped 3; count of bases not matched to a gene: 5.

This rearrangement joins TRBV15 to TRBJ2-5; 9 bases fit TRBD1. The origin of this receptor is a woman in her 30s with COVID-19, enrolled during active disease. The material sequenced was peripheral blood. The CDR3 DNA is TGTGCCACCAGCAGTACCGGGACAGGGAAAGAGACCCAGTACTTC. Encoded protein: CATSSTGTGKETQYF.